This TCR beta chain was sequenced during a study of molecular identifiers for immune sequencing clone quantification. Trimming took 6 bases from V and 0 from J, leaving 15 bases between them. CDR1 is MGHDK and CDR2 is SYGVNS in the germline V gene. CDR3 length equals 15 residues. Preparation of the bulk TCR libraries relied on previously described methods and listed TCR primers. TCRdb analysed the PCR reads with MiXCR anew, one entry per CDR3 protein. The sample has approximately 550,000 distinct CDR3 sequences, about 26% seen once. Only a few counts were recorded for this clonotype. The sequence came from a human donor in good health. Some libraries in this study had Jurkat cell RNA spiked in. Specimen: naive CD8+ T cells from blood, with Jurkat cell RNA spiked in. Subset of the sample: FACS-sorted CD8+CD4-CCR7+CD45RA+ naive T cells. This chain links TRBV25-1 with TRBJ2-7; D is uncertain. CDR3 in amino acids: CASSDPGAASYEQYF. The CDR3 DNA is TGTGCCAGCAGCGATCCCGGTGCAGCCTCCTACGAGCAGTACTTC.